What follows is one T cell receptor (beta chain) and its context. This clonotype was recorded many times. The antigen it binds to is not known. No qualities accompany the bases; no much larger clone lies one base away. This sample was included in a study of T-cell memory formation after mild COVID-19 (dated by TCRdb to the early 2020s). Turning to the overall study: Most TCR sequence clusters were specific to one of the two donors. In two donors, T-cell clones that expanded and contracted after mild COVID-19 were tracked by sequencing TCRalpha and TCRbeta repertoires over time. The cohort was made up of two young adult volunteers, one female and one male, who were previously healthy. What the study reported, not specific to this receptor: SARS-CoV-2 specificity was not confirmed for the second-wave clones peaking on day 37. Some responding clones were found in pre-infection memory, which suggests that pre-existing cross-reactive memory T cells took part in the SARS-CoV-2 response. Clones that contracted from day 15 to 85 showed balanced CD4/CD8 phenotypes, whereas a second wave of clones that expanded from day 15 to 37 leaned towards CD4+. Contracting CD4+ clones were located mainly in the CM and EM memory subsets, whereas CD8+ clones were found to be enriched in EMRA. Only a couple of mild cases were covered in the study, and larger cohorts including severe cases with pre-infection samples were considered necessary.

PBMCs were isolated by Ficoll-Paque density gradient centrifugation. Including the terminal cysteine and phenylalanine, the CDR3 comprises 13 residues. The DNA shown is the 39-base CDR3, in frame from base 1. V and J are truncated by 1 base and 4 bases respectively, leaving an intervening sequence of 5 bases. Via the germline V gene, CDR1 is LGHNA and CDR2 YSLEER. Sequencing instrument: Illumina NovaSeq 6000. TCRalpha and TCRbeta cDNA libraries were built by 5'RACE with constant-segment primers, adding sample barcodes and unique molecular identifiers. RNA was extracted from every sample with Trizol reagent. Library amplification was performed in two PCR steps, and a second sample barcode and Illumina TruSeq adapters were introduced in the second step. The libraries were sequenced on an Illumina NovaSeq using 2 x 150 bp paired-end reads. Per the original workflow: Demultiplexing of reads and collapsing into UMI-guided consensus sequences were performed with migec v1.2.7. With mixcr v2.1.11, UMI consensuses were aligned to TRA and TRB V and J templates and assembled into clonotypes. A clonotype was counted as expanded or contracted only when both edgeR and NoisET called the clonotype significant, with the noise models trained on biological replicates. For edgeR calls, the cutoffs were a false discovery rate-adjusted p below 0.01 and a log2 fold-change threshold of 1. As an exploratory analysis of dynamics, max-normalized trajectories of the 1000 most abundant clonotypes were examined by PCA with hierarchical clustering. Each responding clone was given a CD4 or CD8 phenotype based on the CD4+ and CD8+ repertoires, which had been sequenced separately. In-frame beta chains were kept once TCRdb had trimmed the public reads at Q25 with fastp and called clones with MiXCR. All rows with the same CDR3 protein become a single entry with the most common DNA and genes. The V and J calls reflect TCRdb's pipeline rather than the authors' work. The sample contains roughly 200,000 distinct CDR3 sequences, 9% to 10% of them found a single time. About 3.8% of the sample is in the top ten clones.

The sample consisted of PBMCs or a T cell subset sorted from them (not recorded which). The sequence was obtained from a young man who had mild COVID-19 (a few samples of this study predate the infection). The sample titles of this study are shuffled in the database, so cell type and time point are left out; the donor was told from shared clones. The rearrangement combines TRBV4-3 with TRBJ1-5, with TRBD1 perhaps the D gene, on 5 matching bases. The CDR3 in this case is CASSQAGNQPQHF. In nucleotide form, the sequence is TGCGCCAGCAGCCAAGCAGGGAATCAGCCCCAGCATTTT.